This T cell receptor (beta chain) was captured by sequencing in a study of CD4+ T cells in melanoma. This CDR3 has 13 amino acids. The germline V and J ends were trimmed by 3 bases and 4 bases, with 13 bases remaining between them. The germline V gene has CDR1 GTSNPN and CDR2 SVGIG (reference sequence). Study-wide results and limits: A reported correlation linked neoantigen-specific CD4+ T cells to CD8+, macrophage and B cell function.

A word on this clone: Its cognate antigen is unknown.

This table comes from immunoSEQ multiplex PCR, and its TCRdb copy is limited to in-frame clones, with some not included. The sample shows roughly 150,000 clones, about nine tenths of them seen only once. The V and J genes are TRBV30 and TRBJ2-7, with D unresolved. The receptor's source is a human donor with melanoma. In nucleotides, the CDR3 is TGTGCCTGGAGCCAGTCGATTGTTTACGAGCAGTACTTC. Protein sequence: CAWSQSIVYEQYF.